This T cell receptor beta chain stems from a study of T cell responses to AZD1222 COVID-19 vaccine. Repertoires were generated with immunoSEQ multiplex PCR, while TCRdb's copy carries only in-frame clones and drops some. The sample holds about 94,000 clones, nearly 90% seen once. Findings and caveats of the study: Females made up more of the donors, who were largely white British, and clonal diversity may have come out too low.

A note on this clone: Its antigen is as yet unknown.

The CDR3 consists of 16 residues. Germline CDR1 MGHDK, CDR2 SYGVNS. Trimming cost V 2 bases and J 3 bases, with 13 bases left between them. The genes are TRBV25-1 and TRBJ1-4; D is possibly TRBD1 (5 bases). This clonotype was obtained from an adult in good health. The sample was peripheral blood, taken on day 0 of AZD1222 vaccination. CDR3 region: CASSERFIQANEKLFF. The CDR3 DNA is TGTGCCAGCAGTGAAAGATTTATACAGGCTAATGAAAAACTGTTTTTT. The full variable domain, rest sourced from reference TRBV25-1 and TRBJ1-4, is EADIYQTPRYLVIGTGKKITLECSQTMGHDKMYWYQQDPGMELHLIHYSYGVNSTEKGDLSSESTVSRIRTEHFPLTLESARPSHTSQYLCASSERFIQANEKLFFGSGTQLSVL.